One T cell receptor (beta chain) is described in this entry. The sample comes from a study of cytomegalovirus exposure and HLA in healthy donors. With 60 Vbeta and 13 Jbeta primers, the PCR was carried out. The assay was immunoSEQ multiplex PCR, and TCRdb's table has in-frame clones only and misses some. This table has about 130,000 clones, under 85% appearing once. The clonotype comes from a woman in her fifties or sixties in good health and CMV-seropositive. Sequenced sample: PBMCs.

CDR3 in DNA: TGTGCCAGCAGTGAGGCCCGGGGGACTGAAGCTTTCTTT. This codes for CASSEARGTEAFF. The chain has TRBV6-4 and TRBJ1-1, with D maybe TRBD1 (5 bases). V was shortened by 3 bases and J by 5 bases, with 10 bases between the two germline ends. Germline loops: CDR1 MRHNA, CDR2 SNTAGT. This CDR3 is built from 13 residues.